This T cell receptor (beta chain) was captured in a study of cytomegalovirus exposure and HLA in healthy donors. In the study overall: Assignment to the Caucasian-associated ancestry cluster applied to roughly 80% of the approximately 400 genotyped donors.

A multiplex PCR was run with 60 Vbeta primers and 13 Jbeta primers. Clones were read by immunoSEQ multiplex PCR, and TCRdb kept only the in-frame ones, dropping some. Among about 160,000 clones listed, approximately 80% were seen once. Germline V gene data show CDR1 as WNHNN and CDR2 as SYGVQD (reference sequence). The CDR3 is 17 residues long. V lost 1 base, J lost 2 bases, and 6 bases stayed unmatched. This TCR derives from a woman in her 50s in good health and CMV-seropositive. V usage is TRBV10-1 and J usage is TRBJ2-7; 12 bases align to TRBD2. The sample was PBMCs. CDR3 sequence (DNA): TGCGCCAGCAGTGAGTGTACTAGCGGGAGGCCAACCTACGAGCAGTACTTC. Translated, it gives CASSECTSGRPTYEQYF.